This is a list of T cell receptor beta chains from one sample in a study of graft-versus-host responses after intestinal transplantation. The repertoire was sequenced with immunoSEQ multiplex PCR; TCRdb's copy has only in-frame clones and lacks some. The sample shows more than 90,000 clones, around 90% of them seen only once. Their target antigens are unknown. The material was unstimulated CD4+ T cells sorted from spleen or lymph node cells, obtained before transplant. The receptors here all came from a human donor who was the organ donor for an intestinal transplant. CDR3s include the opening cysteine and the closing phenylalanine or tryptophan. The D gene is left open where the match is weak. The listing skips clone size in some rows; elsewhere it reads once, few, many or a size class.

D: -; size: -; V: TRBV10-3; J: TRBJ1-5; DNA: TGTGCCATCAGTGACTCGAAGGGCAATCAGCCCCAGCATTTT; CDR3: CAISDSKGNQPQHF
D: TRBD1; size: -; V: TRBV6-5; J: TRBJ1-5; DNA: TGTGCCAGCAGTGGGCAGGGGGATCAGCCCCAGCATTTT; CDR3: CASSGQGDQPQHF
D: -; size: -; V: TRBV6-5; J: TRBJ1-1; DNA: TGTGCCAGCAGTTACTCAGGTGAAGCTTTCTTT; CDR3: CASSYSGEAFF
D: -; size: -; V: TRBV29-1; J: TRBJ1-2; DNA: TGCAGCTCCCGGGCGGGGGGGGCGGGCTACACCTTC; CDR3: CSSRAGGAGYTF
D: -; size: -; V: TRBV28; J: TRBJ2-1; DNA: TGTGCCAGCAGTTTAGGAGGTACCTTAGGTGAGCAGTTCTTC; CDR3: CASSLGGTLGEQFF
D: -; size: -; V: TRBV18; J: TRBJ2-3; DNA: TGTGCCAGCTCTGTCGGGATTCTAGATACGCAGTATTTT; CDR3: CASSVGILDTQYF
D: -; size: -; V: TRBV18; J: TRBJ2-7; DNA: TGTGCCAGCTCACCAAGTTCCGGGGGATCCGAGCAGTACTTC; CDR3: CASSPSSGGSEQYF
D: TRBD1; size: -; V: TRBV2; J: TRBJ2-6; DNA: TGTGCCAGCAAATTCCCCCCGGGACAGGGATCTGGGGCCAACGTCCTGACTTTC; CDR3: CASKFPPGQGSGANVLTF
D: TRBD1; size: -; V: TRBV5-1; J: TRBJ2-2; DNA: TGCGCCAGCAGCGACCCGGGACAGATTCTCGCCGGGAAGCTGTTTTTT; CDR3: CASSDPGQILAGKLFF
D: -; size: -; V: TRBV6-6; J: TRBJ1-3; DNA: TGTGCCAGCAGTTACTCGGACACAGGCGGCGGAAACACCATATATTTT; CDR3: CASSYSDTGGGNTIYF
D: -; size: -; V: TRBV7-2; J: TRBJ1-2; DNA: TGTGCCAGCAGCCCCAACAGGCCCTATGGCTACACCTTC; CDR3: CASSPNRPYGYTF
D: TRBD2; size: -; V: TRBV28; J: TRBJ2-7; DNA: TGTGCCAGCAGAAACAGCGGGATCCCAAACTACGAGCAGTACTTC; CDR3: CASRNSGIPNYEQYF
D: TRBD2; size: -; V: TRBV5-1; J: TRBJ2-1; DNA: TGCGCCAGCAGCTCTGGAGGGACTAGCGGGAGCGAAAATGAGCAGTTCTTC; CDR3: CASSSGGTSGSENEQFF
D: TRBD2; size: -; V: TRBV28; J: TRBJ2-3; DNA: TGTGCCAGCAGCCTAGCGGGAGGGTACACAGATACGCAGTATTTT; CDR3: CASSLAGGYTDTQYF
D: TRBD2; size: -; V: TRBV19; J: TRBJ2-3; DNA: TGTGCCAGTAGTTCGGGACTAGCGAGCACAGATACGCAGTATTTT; CDR3: CASSSGLASTDTQYF
D: TRBD2; size: -; V: TRBV2; J: TRBJ2-3; DNA: TGTGCCAGCAGTGACCGACTAGCGGGATTTCTGTATTTT; CDR3: CASSDRLAGFLYF
D: -; size: once; V: TRBV28; J: TRBJ1-1; DNA: TGTGCCAGCAGCTCCGGGGGGACCCGGGCTTTCTTT; CDR3: CASSSGGTRAFF
D: TRBD2; size: -; V: TRBV7-2; J: TRBJ2-2; DNA: TGTGCCAGCAGCCCCTGGCCTAGCGGGAGAATCGGGGAGCTGTTTTTT; CDR3: CASSPWPSGRIGELFF
D: TRBD1; size: once; V: TRBV29-1; J: TRBJ1-1; DNA: TGCAGCGTTCACAATGCCGGGACAGGAAGAACTGAAGCTTTCTTT; CDR3: CSVHNAGTGRTEAFF
D: -; size: -; V: TRBV7-8; J: TRBJ2-7; DNA: TGTGCCAGCAGCCAGACAGAGCGGTCGTACGAGCAGTACTTC; CDR3: CASSQTERSYEQYF
D: -; size: -; V: TRBV9; J: TRBJ2-3; DNA: TGTGCCAGCAGCGTAGTCGACCCGAGGACAGATACGCAGTATTTT; CDR3: CASSVVDPRTDTQYF